What follows are 14 T cell receptor beta chains derived from one specimen sequenced in a study of T-cell memory formation after mild COVID-19. Each CDR3 protein is one row after TCRdb ran MiXCR on the 5' RACE reads. The table has 180,000 or so distinct CDR3 sequences, 11% seen once. The sequenced sample consisted of PBMCs or a T cell subset sorted from them (not recorded which). These TCRs come from a young man who had mild COVID-19 (a few samples of this study predate the infection). Cell type and time point are not known.

This clonotype was found many times. This CDR3 reads CASSQGQNEKLFF. The DNA for the CDR3 is TGCGCCAGCAGCCAAGGACAAAATGAAAAACTGTTTTTT. The rearrangement joins TRBV4-1 to TRBJ1-4; no reliable D call. Germline CDR1 MGHRA, CDR2 YSYEKL. CDR3 length: 13 residues. V was shortened by 1 base and J by 5 bases, with 5 bases between the two germline ends.

This clonotype was seen a handful of times. The chain combines TRBV29-1 with TRBJ2-1, with 9 bases matching TRBD1. This CDR3 region has 13 residues. Germline lookup yields CDR1 SQVTM and CDR2 ANQGSEA. Unmatched junction bases numbered 8, after V lost 7 bases and J lost 7 bases. As DNA, the CDR3 is TGCAGCGCAGGACAGGGGACATTGAATGAGCAGTTCTTC. This encodes CSAGQGTLNEQFF.

This clonotype was recorded many times. The rearrangement joins TRBV12-3 or TRBV12-4 to TRBJ2-7; D uncertain. The CDR3 has 11 amino acids. The V and J ends lost 4 bases and 3 bases respectively, with 4 bases between them. CDR3 in DNA: TGTGCCAGCAGTTCCCGCTACGAGCAGTACTTC. Residues: CASSSRYEQYF.

The table lists this clonotype with a few counts. The chain joins TRBV28 to TRBJ2-3, with a tentative D call TRBD2 (5 bases). Deletions cut 10 bases from V and 13 bases from J, with 18 bases between. This CDR3 region has 11 residues. Germline V CDR1 and CDR2: MDHEN, SYDVKM. CDR3 bases: TGTGCCATCTCGAGGGCAAGAAGAAAGTATTTT. Translation gives CAISRARRKYF.

This clonotype was picked up many times. The chain couples TRBV4-3 to TRBJ1-2; tentatively, D is TRBD1 (5 bases). This CDR3 is 14 amino acids long. Germline V gene lookup returns CDR1 LGHNA and CDR2 YSLEER. With 0 bases removed from V and 8 bases from J, the gap between germline ends came to 13 bases. The CDR3 is CASSQDRDRRGYTF. CDR3 DNA sequence: TGCGCCAGCAGCCAAGATAGGGACCGCCGGGGCTACACCTTC.

The chain recombines TRBV5-1 with TRBJ2-7; D not resolved. The V gene's germline CDR1 is SGHRS and CDR2 YFSETQ. This CDR3 is 14 amino acids long. V shed 0 bases and J shed 4 bases, with 11 bases lying between them. CDR3: CASSLAVMSYEQYF. In DNA form, the CDR3 reads TGCGCCAGCAGCTTGGCCGTGATGTCTTACGAGCAGTACTTC.

The chain uses TRBV27 and TRBJ2-7; D remains unclear. The CDR3 runs 14 residues. With 6 bases removed from V and 0 bases from J, the gap between germline ends came to 12 bases. Germline CDR1 reads MNHEY; CDR2 reads SMNVEV (reference sequence). The DNA of the CDR3 is TGTGCCAGCAGCCATAACACGGCCTCCTACGAGCAGTACTTC. It specifies CASSHNTASYEQYF.

This clonotype was seen more than once but under ten times. CDR3 sequence (DNA): TGTGCCAGCAGCCAGATAGGAACAGATACGCAGTATTTT. It codes for CASSQIGTDTQYF. The chain carries TRBV3-1 and TRBJ2-3; D remains ambiguous. CDR3 length: 13 amino acids. Germline V gene data show CDR1 as LGHDT and CDR2 as YNNKEL (reference sequence). The V end was cut by 3 bases, the J end by 3 bases, with 7 bases between.

This clonotype was recorded at least ten times. V and J are TRBV7-2 and TRBJ1-1; maybe TRBD1 (6 bases). The CDR3 totals 14 residues. The germline CDR1 and CDR2 sequences are SGHTA and FQGNSA. Trimming cost V 8 bases and J 3 bases, with 16 bases left between them. CDR3 residues: CASRIITGYTEAFF. In DNA, the CDR3 is TGTGCCAGCCGCATAATTACAGGGTACACTGAAGCTTTCTTT.

This rearrangement joins TRBV4-1 to TRBJ1-2; D gene unclear. Looked up from germline, CDR1 is MGHRA and CDR2 is YSYEKL. CDR3 length: 14 residues. Trimming shortened V by 2 bases and J by 0 bases, and 7 bases separated the two germline ends. CDR3: CASSQIVPNYGYTF. Written as DNA, the CDR3 is TGCGCCAGCAGCCAAATCGTCCCTAACTATGGCTACACCTTC.

The rearrangement joins TRBV20-1 to TRBJ2-7, with unresolved D. The CDR3 is made up of 14 amino acids. Trimming took 6 bases from V and 3 from J, leaving 18 bases between them. CDR1 is DFQATT, CDR2 SNEGSKA, per germline (reference sequence). CDR3: CSAGPFTVFYEQYV. The CDR3, as DNA: TGCAGTGCCGGCCCCTTCACGGTTTTCTACGAGCAGTACGTC.

V gene TRBV7-2 combines with J gene TRBJ2-5, with D unclear. CDR3 length: 17 amino acids. Per the germline V gene, CDR1 is SGHTA and CDR2 is FQGNSA. V was shortened by 1 base and J by 1 base, with 16 bases between the two germline ends. The CDR3 here is CASSLESSRVSQETQYF. DNA for the CDR3: TGTGCCAGCAGCTTAGAGTCGAGTCGGGTTAGCCAAGAGACCCAGTACTTC.

The chain employs TRBV10-3 and TRBJ2-5; maybe TRBD1 (6 bases). V dropped 6 bases and J dropped 1 base, with 15 bases sitting between them. Germline V gene sequence: CDR1 ENHRY, CDR2 SYGVKD. The CDR3 loop spans 15 amino acids. CDR3 DNA: TGTGCCATCAGAACGGGACATTTAGGCCAAGAGACCCAGTACTTC. This encodes CAIRTGHLGQETQYF.

The genes are TRBV29-1 and TRBJ1-2, with unresolved D. Trimming pared 5 bases from V and 2 bases from J, leaving 9 bases between. The CDR3 is 12 amino acids. CDR1 is SQVTM and CDR2 is ANQGSEA in the germline V gene. The CDR3 DNA reads TGCAGCGTTTACCCTGAAAACTATGGCTACACCTTC. Translation: CSVYPENYGYTF.